A single sample is the source of the 19 T cell receptor beta chains below, sequenced in a study of T cells expressing NK-cell markers. TCRdb reprocessed the 5' RACE reads; each CDR3 protein has one entry and no DNA is given. This sample contains some 140,000 distinct CDR3 sequences. Sequencing was carried out using blood T cells: a sorted CD56 or NKG2C T cell subset, CD4+ or CD8+ T cells, or bulk PBMC T cells (not recorded which). The receptors originated from a woman aged 45 to 65 in good health.

This sequence joins TRBV5-1 and TRBJ1-1. There are 13 residues in the CDR3. Germline-derived CDR1 and CDR2 are SGHRS and YFSETQ. The CDR3 is CASSLEMNTEAFF.

The V call is TRBV5-4, the J call TRBJ2-1; TCRdb reports TRBD1, a call that lacks DNA to check it against. In germline, CDR1 is SGHNT, CDR2 YYREEE (reference sequence). The CDR3 sequence is 13 residues long. CDR3 loop: CASSFTGPNEQFF.

The chain carries TRBV27 and TRBJ1-1; TCRdb returns TRBD1, unconfirmable since there is no DNA. The CDR3 is made up of 13 amino acids. Looked up from germline, CDR1 is MNHEY and CDR2 is SMNVEV (reference sequence). The CDR3 loop is CASRTGVSAEAFF.

The V and J genes are TRBV5-1 and TRBJ2-7; TCRdb selects TRBD2, and the lack of DNA leaves this call unchecked. Germline assignment: CDR1 SGHRS and CDR2 YFSETQ. CDR3 length: 15 residues. CDR3 sequence: CASSLGVGEAYEQYF.

The V and J genes are TRBV7-6 and TRBJ2-1; without DNA, the TCRdb call of TRBD2 cannot be checked. CDR3 length: 16 residues. The germline V gene has CDR1 SGHVS and CDR2 FNYEAQ. CDR3 amino acids: CASSILAGAPYNEQFF.

The chain couples TRBV2 to TRBJ2-3; TCRdb lists TRBD2, though no DNA is available to test this call. Per germline, CDR1 SNHLY and CDR2 FYNNEI. The length of the CDR3 is 15 residues. This chain's CDR3 is CASSGGTLSTDTQYF.

This sequence joins TRBV20-1 and TRBJ1-1; lacking DNA, the TRBD1 call made by TCRdb goes unchecked. From germline, CDR1 is DFQATT and CDR2 SNEGSKA (reference sequence). The CDR3 length is 13 residues. CDR3 region: CSVRVPMNTEAFF.

This chain connects TRBV29-1 to TRBJ1-3. Germline lookup yields CDR1 SQVTM and CDR2 ANQGSEA. CDR3 length equals 15 residues. The CDR3 protein is CSVEDGESDGNTIYF.

The rearrangement links TRBV11-3 to TRBJ2-1. Germline V gene lookup returns CDR1 SGHNT and CDR2 YENEEA. This CDR3 has 15 amino acids. CDR3: CASSSRLTSYNEQFF.

CDR3 in amino acids: CSAINRDRGHEQFF. The rearrangement joins TRBV20-1 to TRBJ2-1; lacking DNA, the TRBD1 call made by TCRdb goes unchecked. CDR1 and CDR2 (germline): DFQATT, SNEGSKA (reference sequence). The CDR3 totals 14 residues.

V is TRBV15 and J is TRBJ1-2; checking the TCRdb D call of TRBD1 is not possible without DNA. This CDR3 has 13 amino acids. CDR1 is LNHNV and CDR2 is YYDKDF in the germline V gene (reference sequence). CDR3 loop: CATSREGAAGYTF.

The rearrangement uses TRBV28 and TRBJ2-3; TCRdb's D call of TRBD1 is untestable without DNA. Germline V lookup: CDR1 MDHEN, CDR2 SYDVKM. This CDR3 spans 15 amino acids. CDR3 amino acids: CASIPIGTGTDTQYF. Combining the CDR3 with reference TRBV28 and TRBJ2-3 gives the whole variable domain DVKVTQSSRYLVKRTGEKVFLECVQDMDHENMFWYRQDPGLGLRLIYFSYDVKMKEKGDIPEGYSVSREKKERFSLILESASTNQTSMYLCASIPIGTGTDTQYFGPGTRLTVL.

The chain joins TRBV3-1 to TRBJ2-4; the TRBD1 assignment by TCRdb is unverifiable without DNA. CDR3 length: 15 residues. The germline V gene encodes CDR1 LGHDT and CDR2 YNNKEL (reference sequence). CDR3 amino acids: CASSPHRGRENIQYF. Complete variable domain (other parts from reference TRBV3-1 and TRBJ2-4): DTAVSQTPKYLVTQMGNDKSIKCEQNLGHDTMYWYKQDSKKFLKIMFSYNNKELIINETVPNRFSPKSPDKAHLNLHINSLELGDSAVYFCASSPHRGRENIQYFGAGTRLSVL.

The chain links TRBV5-1 to TRBJ1-2. Germline V lookup: CDR1 SGHRS, CDR2 YFSETQ. This CDR3 has 12 amino acids. The CDR3 reads CASSTDNYGYTF.

The J gene is TRBJ1-2, the V gene TRBV28; TCRdb selects TRBD1, and the lack of DNA leaves this call unchecked. CDR1 and CDR2 (germline): MDHEN, SYDVKM. CDR3 size: 17 residues. CDR3 protein: CASSFSFNRGLNYGYTF.

The rearrangement links TRBV6-2 or TRBV6-3 to TRBJ1-6; TCRdb proposes TRBD1, but this gene call is untestable without DNA. Per the germline V gene, CDR1 is MNHEY and CDR2 is SVGEGT. The CDR3 totals 19 residues. Here the CDR3 reads CASSYGRGVTDRAGSPLHF.

CDR3 sequence: CASSSDAAGGETQYF. The chain has TRBV11-2 and TRBJ2-5; TCRdb calls TRBD2, which cannot be checked without DNA. Germline CDR1 reads SGHAT; CDR2 reads FQNNGV. The CDR3 contains 15 residues. The full variable domain, with the rest looked up from reference TRBV11-2 and TRBJ2-5, is EAGVAQSPRYKIIEKRQSVAFWCNPISGHATLYWYQQILGQGPKLLIQFQNNGVVDDSQLPKDRFSAERLKGVDSTLKIQPAKLEDSAVYLCASSSDAAGGETQYFGPGTRLLVL.

The chain couples TRBV5-5 to TRBJ1-5. Germline CDR1 SGHKS, CDR2 YYEKEE (reference sequence). The CDR3 is made up of 13 amino acids. The CDR3 region is CASSLDSNQPQHF.

The CDR3 protein is CAWSDSIGGAYNEQFF. The chain combines TRBV30 with TRBJ2-1; TCRdb gives TRBD2 as the D gene, but with no DNA this cannot be confirmed. The CDR3 sequence is 16 residues long. CDR1 and CDR2 (germline): GTSNPN, SVGIG (reference sequence). Based on the CDR3 plus reference TRBV30 and TRBJ2-1, the full variable domain is SQTIHQWPATLVQPVGSPLSLECTVEGTSNPNLYWYRQAAGRGLQLLFYSVGIGQISSEVPQNLSASRPQDRQFILSSKKLLLSDSGFYLCAWSDSIGGAYNEQFFGPGTRLTVL.